A selection of T cell receptor beta chains follows, all from one sample in a study of T cell responses to AZD1222 COVID-19 vaccine. Generated by immunoSEQ multiplex PCR, the TCRdb table keeps only in-frame clones and is missing some. Counted here are approximately 120,000 clones, approximately 91% occurring once; the ten biggest clones make up 25% to 30%. The input for sequencing was peripheral blood, taken on day 0 of AZD1222 vaccination. The receptors were sampled from an adult in good health. Both conserved end residues are part of each CDR3. A D gene is named only where the DNA matches it firmly. Size is stated for part of the rows, as once, few or many counts, or as a class when the clone is expanded.

>TRBV14|few|NA|TRBJ1-1
TGTGCCAGCAGCCACTTACTCCTCGACCGTCTCGGGCGCACTGAAGCTTTCTTT
CASSHLLLDRLGRTEAFF
>TRBV6-5|NA|TRBD2|TRBJ2-1
TGTGCCAGCAGTTATTCCGGGACTAGGAACAATGAGCAGTTCTTC
CASSYSGTRNNEQFF
>TRBV19|NA|NA|TRBJ1-6
TGTGCCAGTAGTAACACGAATTCACCCCTCCACTTT
CASSNTNSPLHF
>TRBV20-1|NA|NA|TRBJ1-1
TGCAGTGCCCACGGGAACACTGAAGCTTTCTTT
CSAHGNTEAFF
>TRBV6-2/TRBV6-3|NA|TRBD1|TRBJ1-1
TGTGCCAGCAGCCCAGGGGGCTTGGACACTGAAGCTTTCTTT
CASSPGGLDTEAFF
>TRBV18|few|NA|TRBJ1-1
TGTGCCAGCTCAGCGGACGGGAACACTGAAGCTTTCTTT
CASSADGNTEAFF
>TRBV5-4|NA|TRBD2|TRBJ2-3
TGTGCCAGCAGCTTGGGACTAGCGGGGGCGGATACGCAGTATTTT
CASSLGLAGADTQYF
>TRBV27|NA|NA|TRBJ2-7
TGTGCCAGCAGTTTAAATGGACGGAGCTACGAGCAGTACTTC
CASSLNGRSYEQYF
>TRBV4-2|NA|NA|TRBJ1-1
TGTGCCAGCAGCCAAGATGGTCAGCCGAACACTGAAGCTTTCTTT
CASSQDGQPNTEAFF
>TRBV6-1|NA|NA|TRBJ1-2
TGTGCCAGCAGTGAACAGGCCTATGGCTACACCTTC
CASSEQAYGYTF